The 23 T cell receptor beta chains below were found in one sample sequenced in a study of blood T cell repertoires in COVID-19. Libraries were prepared by immunoSEQ multiplex PCR; TCRdb keeps only in-frame clonotypes and omits some of them. The sample consists of 140,000 to 150,000 clones, 78% of them appearing once. Sample: peripheral blood. The receptors derive from a woman aged 55 to 70 with acute or convalescent COVID-19.

CDR3 sequence reads: CASSFGVMWMNTGELFF. CDR3 nucleotide sequence: TGTGCCAGCAGTTTCGGAGTTATGTGGATGAACACCGGGGAGCTGTTTTTT. The chain combines TRBV28 with TRBJ2-2; D not resolved. The germline V and J ends were trimmed by 3 bases and 1 base, with 15 bases remaining between them. The CDR3 has 17 amino acids. Germline CDR1 reads MDHEN; CDR2 reads SYDVKM. The full variable domain, its missing parts supplied by reference TRBV28 and TRBJ2-2, is DVKVTQSSRYLVKRTGEKVFLECVQDMDHENMFWYRQDPGLGLRLIYFSYDVKMKEKGDIPEGYSVSREKKERFSLILESASTNQTSMYLCASSFGVMWMNTGELFFGEGSRLTVL.

The chain links TRBV5-6 to TRBJ2-3, with 9 nucleotides matching TRBD1. The CDR3 has 15 residues. The ends lost 0 bases at V and 5 bases at J; junction bases unmatched: 4. Germline V gene sequence: CDR1 SGHDT, CDR2 YYEEEE. The CDR3 sequence: CASSLVGQGQDTQYF. The CDR3 DNA follows: TGTGCCAGCAGCTTGGTAGGACAGGGGCAAGATACGCAGTATTTT.

This clone was seen a handful of times. The CDR3 reads CASSIIRVGQPQHF. The CDR3 DNA reads as TGTGCCAGTAGTATAATCCGGGTCGGTCAGCCCCAGCATTTT. V gene TRBV19 combines with J gene TRBJ1-5, with no clear D. V lost 2 bases and J 6 bases, leaving 11 bases between the germline ends. Germline loops: CDR1 LNHDA, CDR2 SQIVND (reference sequence). This CDR3 has 14 amino acids.

The chain carries TRBV6-4 and TRBJ2-1; D may be TRBD1 (6 bases). Germline lookup yields CDR1 MRHNA and CDR2 SNTAGT. Trimming removed 4 bases from V and 1 base from J, with 20 bases in between. This CDR3 is 18 amino acids long. Written as DNA, the CDR3 is TGTGCCAGCAGTGCTGGGGGCCGGAAGGGCCGGTCCTACAATGAGCAGTTCTTC. Amino acid sequence: CASSAGGRKGRSYNEQFF.

The rearrangement uses TRBV27 and TRBJ1-1, with D hard to call. CDR3 length equals 14 residues. The germline V and J ends were trimmed by 6 bases and 0 bases, with 11 bases remaining between them. Germline V gene sequence: CDR1 MNHEY, CDR2 SMNVEV (reference sequence). CDR3 loop: CASRIDWMNTEAFF. The CDR3 DNA reads as TGTGCCAGCAGAATAGACTGGATGAACACTGAAGCTTTCTTT.

This rearrangement joins TRBV28 to TRBJ2-5; TRBD1 aligns across 7 bases. Germline V gene lookup returns CDR1 MDHEN and CDR2 SYDVKM. CDR3 size: 15 residues. V lost 4 bases, J lost 2 bases, and 7 bases stayed unmatched. CDR3 amino acids: CASSSTGRGQETQYF. CDR3 DNA sequence: TGTGCCAGCAGTTCGACAGGGAGAGGGCAAGAGACCCAGTACTTC.

This clone was recorded a few times. The DNA of the CDR3 is TGCGCCAGCAGCGCTGCACTAGCGCAGTCCTACAATGAGCAGTTCTTC. Amino acids: CASSAALAQSYNEQFF. The chain couples TRBV5-1 to TRBJ2-1, with 7 bases identical to TRBD2. V lost 4 bases to trimming and J lost 1 base; unmatched junction nucleotides: 8. Germline values: CDR1 SGHRS, CDR2 YFSETQ. This CDR3 region has 16 residues.

This chain connects TRBV7-6 to TRBJ2-1, with D uncertain. The CDR3 spans 13 residues. The germline V gene has CDR1 SGHVS and CDR2 FNYEAQ. V was clipped by 3 bases and J by 7 bases, with 10 bases between them. The CDR3 nucleotides read TGTGCCAGCAGCTTTAGGCAGAGGAATGAGCAGTTCTTC. This encodes CASSFRQRNEQFF.

The chain carries TRBV11-1 and TRBJ2-5; D not resolved. Trimming shortened V by 0 bases and J by 7 bases, and 9 bases separated the two germline ends. This CDR3 has 13 residues. The germline V gene has CDR1 SGHAT and CDR2 FQDESV (reference sequence). Here the CDR3 reads CASSLAAFGTQYF. CDR3 coding DNA: TGTGCCAGCAGCTTAGCAGCGTTTGGGACCCAGTACTTC.

This clone has more than one count but fewer than ten. The rearrangement links TRBV7-8 to TRBJ2-2; a weak D match, TRBD1 (6 bases). This CDR3 comprises 17 residues. Trimming removed 7 bases at V and 1 base at J, with 19 bases between. The germline gives CDR1 SGHVS, CDR2 FQNEAQ. CDR3 loop: CASKTAYRARNTGELFF. The CDR3 bases are TGTGCCAGCAAGACTGCCTACAGGGCTAGGAACACCGGGGAGCTGTTTTTT.

This clone has just a few counts. This CDR3 is CASSQSLYLGYTF. Here the CDR3 DNA reads TGTGCCAGCAGTCAGTCCCTTTATTTGGGCTACACCTTC. The chain is built from TRBV12-3 or TRBV12-4 and TRBJ1-2; D not certain. V lost 5 bases and J lost 8, with 15 bases in between. This CDR3 is 13 amino acids long.

The rearrangement links TRBV6-4 to TRBJ2-2; tentatively, D is TRBD2 (5 bases). This CDR3 is 20 amino acids long. Per germline, CDR1 MRHNA and CDR2 SNTAGT. The V end was cut by 8 bases, the J end by 5 bases, with 33 bases between. CDR3 nucleotide sequence: TGTGCCAGCCTTTATTCGAATTTAACTAGTAGTTGTGGGGATACCGGGGAGCTGTTTTTT. It translates to CASLYSNLTSSCGDTGELFF.

This clone was recorded only once. J is TRBJ1-3 and V is TRBV5-4; D is perhaps TRBD1 (5 bases). Germline assignment: CDR1 SGHNT and CDR2 YYREEE (reference sequence). Trimming took 4 bases from V and 2 from J, leaving 13 bases between them. This CDR3 is built from 15 residues. The CDR3 nucleotides are TGTGCCAGCAGCCTCATTACAGGAACTGGAAACACCATATATTTT. Protein sequence: CASSLITGTGNTIYF.

The rearrangement uses TRBV9 and TRBJ2-1; 10 bases map to TRBD2. This CDR3 is built from 15 residues. Trimming at V came to 3 bases and at J to 4 bases, leaving 4 bases not matched to a gene. Germline CDR1 and CDR2: SGDLS and YYNGEE. The CDR3 region is CASSASGRSYNEQFF. CDR3 DNA: TGTGCCAGCAGCGCTAGCGGGAGAAGTTACAATGAGCAGTTCTTC.

In its sample, this clone was seen a few times. CDR3 loop: CASTNRGLETQYF. For the CDR3, the DNA is TGTGCCAGTACTAACAGGGGGCTTGAGACCCAGTACTTC. V gene TRBV19 combines with J gene TRBJ2-5; 9 nucleotides match TRBD1. The V and J ends lost 7 bases and 5 bases, in that order; junction bases with no gene match: 5. The CDR3 has 13 residues. The germline V gene encodes CDR1 LNHDA and CDR2 SQIVND (reference sequence).

The chain couples TRBV6-5 to TRBJ2-3; D is uncertain. The CDR3 runs to 15 residues. V lost 7 bases and J 5 bases, leaving 19 bases between the germline ends. The germline V gene encodes CDR1 MNHEY and CDR2 SVGAGI. The DNA of the CDR3 is TGTGCCAGCACGTATGGTACTTTTACCCGAGATACGCAGTATTTT. Encoded protein: CASTYGTFTRDTQYF.

Note on this clone: Germline is not matched at one junction end, which may reflect a read error. This chain connects TRBV28 to TRBJ2-1; 10 positions match TRBD2. The CDR3 contains 17 residues. CDR1 MDHEN and CDR2 SYDVKM come from the germline V gene. CDR3 coding DNA: TGTGCCAGCGGTTTACCTAACCCGGGACTAGCGACACTAGGGGAGTTCTTC. Encoded protein: CASGLPNPGLATLGEFF. Full variable domain (rest looked up from reference TRBV28 and TRBJ2-1): DVKVTQSSRYLVKRTGEKVFLECVQDMDHENMFWYRQDPGLGLRLIYFSYDVKMKEKGDIPEGYSVSREKKERFSLILESASTNQTSMYLCASGLPNPGLATLGEFFGPGTRLTVL.

The genes are TRBV6-5 and TRBJ1-3, with a tentative D call TRBD1 (6 bases). Trimming took off 5 bases at V and 2 bases at J, with 7 bases between the two ends. This CDR3 has 13 amino acids. Germline CDR1 is MNHEY and CDR2 is SVGAGI. The CDR3 loop reads CASSTGPGNTIYF. The DNA of the CDR3 is TGTGCCAGCAGTACAGGGCCTGGAAACACCATATATTTT.

The chain joins TRBV5-1 to TRBJ2-1; the D gene is possibly TRBD2 (6 bases). The CDR3 covers 12 residues. The germline V and J ends were trimmed by 0 bases and 10 bases, with 8 bases remaining between them. Germline CDR1 and CDR2: SGHRS and YFSETQ. CDR3 nucleotides: TGCGCCAGCAGCTTGGCTGGGGGGGAGCAGTTCTTC. Its translation is CASSLAGGEQFF. The full variable domain, its missing parts supplied by reference TRBV5-1 and TRBJ2-1, is KAGVTQTPRYLIKTRGQQVTLSCSPISGHRSVSWYQQTPGQGLQFLFEYFSETQRNKGNFPGRFSGRQFSNSRSEMNVSTLELGDSALYLCASSLAGGEQFFGPGTRLTVL.

The J gene is TRBJ2-3, the V gene TRBV28; D unresolved. Trimming left V 8 bases short and J 6 bases short, with 9 bases between. Germline CDR1 MDHEN, CDR2 SYDVKM. The CDR3 has 11 residues. The CDR3 region is CASAPRDTQYF. CDR3 coding DNA: TGTGCCAGCGCTCCCCGGGATACGCAGTATTTT.

The chain joins TRBV4-2 to TRBJ2-1, with a possible D match to TRBD2 (5 bases). This CDR3 region has 20 residues. Germline loops: CDR1 LGHNA, CDR2 YNFKEQ. V was cut by 0 bases and J by 5 bases, with 26 bases left in between. The CDR3 loop reads CASSQEYFRVSSEQNNEQFF. The CDR3 DNA reads as TGTGCCAGCAGCCAAGAATATTTTAGGGTTAGTAGCGAGCAGAACAATGAGCAGTTCTTC.

The gene calls are TRBV19 and TRBJ1-5; 9 positions match TRBD1. The CDR3 totals 15 residues. The V segment lost 5 bases and the J segment 7 bases; nucleotides outside the gene matches: 9. In germline, CDR1 is LNHDA, CDR2 SQIVND (reference sequence). CDR3 region: CASSLIQGARQPQHF. The CDR3 nucleotides read TGTGCCAGTAGTCTCATACAGGGGGCTCGGCAGCCCCAGCATTTT.

The J gene is TRBJ2-2, the V gene TRBV3-1 (or the pseudogene TRBV3-2); weak D call: TRBD1 (6 bases). The V end lost 2 bases, the J end lost 5 bases, and 12 bases lay between the germline ends. This CDR3 is 15 amino acids long. Per germline, CDR1 LGHDT and CDR2 YNNKEL (reference sequence). Here the CDR3 DNA reads TGTGCCAGCAGCCAAAATCCTAGGGGGACCGGGGAGCTGTTTTTT. Amino acids: CASSQNPRGTGELFF.